This T cell receptor beta chain appears in the sequencing data of a study of blood T cell dynamics during melanoma immunotherapy. Study background: Metastatic melanoma patients received first-line pembrolizumab or nivolumab plus ipilimumab.

The length of the CDR3 is 12 residues. The V and J ends lost 3 bases and 2 bases respectively, with 3 bases between them. Germline-derived CDR1 and CDR2 are SGHRS and YFSETQ. Here immunoSEQ multiplex PCR was the method, and the copy in TCRdb shows in-frame clones only, minus some. The table lists approximately 16,000 clones, 92% of them singletons. Time point here: week 3, after first cycle of checkpoint inhibitor. Sequences were derived from blood, sampled from a patient treated with checkpoint blockade. This rearrangement joins TRBV5-1 to TRBJ2-1, with D hard to call. This receptor was identified in a human donor with melanoma. The CDR3 bases are TGCGCCAGCAGCTCCACCTACAATGAGCAGTTCTTC. Residues: CASSSTYNEQFF.